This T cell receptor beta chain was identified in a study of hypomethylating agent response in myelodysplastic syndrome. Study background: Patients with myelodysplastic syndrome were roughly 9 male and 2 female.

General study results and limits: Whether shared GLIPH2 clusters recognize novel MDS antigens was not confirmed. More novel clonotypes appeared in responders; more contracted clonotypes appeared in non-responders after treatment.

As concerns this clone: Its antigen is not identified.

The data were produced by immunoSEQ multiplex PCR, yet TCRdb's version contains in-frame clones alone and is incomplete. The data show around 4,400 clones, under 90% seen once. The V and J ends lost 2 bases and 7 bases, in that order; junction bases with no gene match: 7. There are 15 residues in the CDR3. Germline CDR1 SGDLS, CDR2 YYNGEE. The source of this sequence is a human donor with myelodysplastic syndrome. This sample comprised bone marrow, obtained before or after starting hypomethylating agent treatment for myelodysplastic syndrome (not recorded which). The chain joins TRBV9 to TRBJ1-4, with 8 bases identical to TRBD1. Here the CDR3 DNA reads TGTGCCAGCAGCGTCAGCCAGGGGGCGGGTGAAAAACTGTTTTTT. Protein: CASSVSQGAGEKLFF.